This TCR beta chain was sequenced for a study of cytotoxic CD8 clonotypes in ibrutinib-treated CLL. Study-wide results and caveats: Against age-matched healthy donors, baseline clonality ran higher and tracked circulating CD8+ T-cell counts. Clonality went up at ibrutinib response and then declined back toward baseline at progression. Sampling times (in sustained-remission versus progressing patients) were not the same.

With 10 bases clipped from V and 5 bases from J, the junction kept 11 bases outside the gene matches. Germline-derived CDR1 and CDR2 are SGHAT and FQNNGV. This CDR3 has 13 amino acids. Using immunoSEQ multiplex PCR, the repertoire was profiled, and TCRdb retains in-frame clones only, with some absent. The sample has some 140,000 clones, around 93% seen once. Notes on this clone: Its antigen is undetermined.

This TCR was recovered from a human donor with chronic lymphocytic leukemia. The material sequenced was PBMCs, taken after 12 months of ibrutinib treatment. The rearrangement uses TRBV11-2 and TRBJ2-7; 7 bases fit TRBD2. The CDR3 DNA is TGTGCCATCGGCGGGGGACCACCGAACGAGCAGTACTTC. Amino acid sequence: CAIGGGPPNEQYF.